This T cell receptor beta chain was sequenced in a study of blood T cell repertoires in COVID-19. Study at large: Italy, Spain and the United States were the sources of the convalescent and acute COVID-19 samples. In each case, the material was cDNA or gDNA derived from T cells, B-cell-depleted T cells, or PBMCs.

The CDR3 spans 14 residues. Original processing methods: Estimated nucleated cell counts came from reference gene primer amplification. Sequencing was performed with immunoSEQ multiplex PCR; in TCRdb, only in-frame clones are kept and a portion is missing. Clone size and V and J calls were adopted from that table, with D and trimming inferred from the DNA. This sample has more than 250,000 clones, with 75% to 85% found just once. Sequenced sample: peripheral blood. This receptor was taken from a man in his forties or fifties with active or convalescent COVID-19. This chain joins TRBV21-1 and TRBJ1-1. TRBV21-1 is labeled a pseudogene. The CDR3 loop is CASSKVGGGRAAFF. Here the CDR3 DNA reads TGTGCCAGCAGCAAAGTAGGGGGGGGCCGGGCAGCTTTCTTT.